Listed below are T cell receptor beta chains from one sample, sequenced in a study of T-cell memory formation after mild COVID-19. TCRdb recomputed calls from the 5' RACE reads with MiXCR, one row per CDR3 protein. The table lists about 560,000 distinct CDR3 sequences, around 17% of them singletons, with more than 10% in the top ten. Sequences were obtained from PBMCs or a T cell subset sorted from them (not recorded which). Source of these receptors: an adult woman who had mild COVID-19 (a few samples of this study predate the infection). Cell type and time point are not known. Both conserved end residues are part of each CDR3. Each record gives: CDR3 DNA, CDR3 protein, clone size, V gene, J gene, D gene. The D gene is left open where the match is weak. Where a row states a size, it is once, few, many or the class of an expanded clone; other rows omit it.

TGTGCCAGCACCGTACTGGGAGATCAAGAGACCCAGTACTTC	CASTVLGDQETQYF	NA	TRBV7-9	TRBJ2-5	NA
TGTGCCAGCAGCCAGGACAGGGGTGATGGCTACACCTTC	CASSQDRGDGYTF	NA	TRBV7-9	TRBJ1-2	TRBD1
TGCGCCAGCAGCTTGGCAGGACAGGCTGATGGCTACACCTTC	CASSLAGQADGYTF	NA	TRBV5-1	TRBJ1-2	TRBD1
TGCGCCAGCAGCTTGGTTCGGCTAGCGGGGGGAGAATACAATGAGCAGTTCTTC	CASSLVRLAGGEYNEQFF	few	TRBV5-1	TRBJ2-1	TRBD2
TGTGCCAGCAGTTCCTGGCGACCTAGCGGGAGGGGCGATGAGCAGTTCTTC	CASSSWRPSGRGDEQFF	NA	TRBV7-8	TRBJ2-1	TRBD2
TGTGCCAGCAGTTACTCGCTTTCAGGGGGGAGGACTGAAGCTTTCTTT	CASSYSLSGGRTEAFF	few	TRBV6-5	TRBJ1-1	TRBD1
TGTGCCAGCAGTGACTCATTGGCTGGCGGCTACACCTTC	CASSDSLAGGYTF	NA	TRBV6-4	TRBJ1-2	NA
TGTGCCTGGAGATACGGGACCTACGAGCAGTACTTC	CAWRYGTYEQYF	few	TRBV30	TRBJ2-7	NA
TGTGCCAGCAGTTTGTCAGTCAATCAGCCCCAGCATTTT	CASSLSVNQPQHF	NA	TRBV27	TRBJ1-5	NA
TGCAGCGTTGAAGGTACAACGGCACAAGAGACCCAGTACTTC	CSVEGTTAQETQYF	few	TRBV29-1	TRBJ2-5	NA
TGCGCCAGCAGCTTTTTAGCGGGGAGTAGTCTCGAGCAGTACTTC	CASSFLAGSSLEQYF	few	TRBV5-1	TRBJ2-7	TRBD2
TGTGCCAGCCGCGGGAGGGGACTAGCCGTACAGGAGCAGTTCTTC	CASRGRGLAVQEQFF	few	TRBV7-9	TRBJ2-1	TRBD2
TGTGCCAGCAGTTCCGCCCCGGGACTAGCGGGGACCTACGAGCAGTACTTC	CASSSAPGLAGTYEQYF	few	TRBV27	TRBJ2-7	TRBD2
TGTGCCACCAGTGACAGGGGAGGGGTGAACGAGCAGTACTTC	CATSDRGGVNEQYF	NA	TRBV24-1	TRBJ2-7	NA
TGTGCCAGCAGGCAACCAACAGGGGAGAGCTATGGCTACACCTTC	CASRQPTGESYGYTF	NA	TRBV6-5	TRBJ1-2	TRBD1
TGCGCCAGCAGCCCCAGACAGCGTACAAGCGGGGAGCTGTTTTTT	CASSPRQRTSGELFF	many	TRBV5-1	TRBJ2-2	NA
TGTGCCATCAGTCGGGACAGCAACACTGAAGCTTTCTTT	CAISRDSNTEAFF	NA	TRBV10-3	TRBJ1-1	TRBD1
TGTGCCAGCAGCCCCAACAGGGGAGGGAGTGAGACCCAGTACTTC	CASSPNRGGSETQYF	NA	TRBV7-3	TRBJ2-5	NA
TGTGCCAGCAGCTCTAAACTAGCGGAGTACAATGAGCAGTTCTTC	CASSSKLAEYNEQFF	few	TRBV11-2	TRBJ2-1	TRBD2
TGTGCCAGCAGTCCTAGTCCGGGCGGGGGGGCCCGCACAGATACGCAGTATTTT	CASSPSPGGGARTDTQYF	few	TRBV6-2/TRBV6-3	TRBJ2-3	TRBD2
TGTGCCAGCAGCTTAACGCGCGGGGTGGGGAATGAGCAGTTCTTC	CASSLTRGVGNEQFF	few	TRBV7-3	TRBJ2-1	NA
TGTGCCAGCAGCCAAGTGGACAGGGAAAACTATGGCTACACCTTC	CASSQVDRENYGYTF	few	TRBV4-2	TRBJ1-2	TRBD1
TGTGCCAGCAGAAGTTTGCAGGGAGGTGGCTACACCTTC	CASRSLQGGGYTF	few	TRBV6-5	TRBJ1-2	NA
TGTGCCAGCAGTTGGGGTAGCGGGTTAACCTACGAGCAGTACTTC	CASSWGSGLTYEQYF	NA	TRBV27	TRBJ2-7	TRBD2
TGCGCCAGCAGCCTCCAGTATGGGACCGGGGAGCTGTTTTTT	CASSLQYGTGELFF	NA	TRBV5-1	TRBJ2-2	NA
TGTGCCAGCAGCCATTTCACGGGACAGGGGTTTTATGAGCAGTTCTTC	CASSHFTGQGFYEQFF	NA	TRBV6-2/TRBV6-3	TRBJ2-1	TRBD1
TGCGCCAGCAGCCACCAGCGGGAGCCCTACAATGAGCAGTTCTTC	CASSHQREPYNEQFF	NA	TRBV4-3	TRBJ2-1	TRBD2
TGTGCCAGCAGTTTTGTTGGGGATCGGGTTTACGAGCAGTACTTC	CASSFVGDRVYEQYF	few	TRBV6-2/TRBV6-3	TRBJ2-7	NA
TGTGCCAGCAGTGAGGGGGGGTCCTACTACGAGCAGTACTTC	CASSEGGSYYEQYF	NA	TRBV25-1	TRBJ2-7	TRBD2
TGTGCCAGCAAGGTGGTTTGGTATGATGAAAAACTGTTTTTT	CASKVVWYDEKLFF	few	TRBV6-4	TRBJ1-4	NA
TGTGCCAGCAGCTTGGCCTTGACTAGGGATGGGGATACGCAGTATTTT	CASSLALTRDGDTQYF	few	TRBV5-5	TRBJ2-3	NA
TGCGCCAGCAGCCAAGTCACAGGCTATAGCAATCAGCCCCAGCATTTT	CASSQVTGYSNQPQHF	NA	TRBV4-1	TRBJ1-5	NA
TGTGCCAGCTCACCGGGCAGGGACTACGAGCAGTACTTC	CASSPGRDYEQYF	NA	TRBV18	TRBJ2-7	NA
TGTGCCAGCAGCTTAGGGCAGAGTGAAGCTTTCTTT	CASSLGQSEAFF	NA	TRBV7-8	TRBJ1-1	NA
TGTGCCAGCAGCCGACGGGGCACCGTCACGGGGGAGACCCAGTACTTC	CASSRRGTVTGETQYF	many	TRBV7-9	TRBJ2-5	NA
TGTGCCAGCAGCCCATACCGGAGAGGAGGCCTACATGGCTACACCTTC	CASSPYRRGGLHGYTF	many	TRBV11-2	TRBJ1-2	NA
TGCGTTGCCCACCGGGGCCGGTACACTGAAGCTTTCTTT	CVAHRGRYTEAFF	many	TRBV29-1	TRBJ1-1	NA
TGTGCCAGCAGTTTACAAACGAGCAATCAGCCCCAGCATTTT	CASSLQTSNQPQHF	few	TRBV7-9	TRBJ1-5	NA
TGTGCCAGCAGTCCCGGGGCTGGCTACACCTTC	CASSPGAGYTF	many	TRBV12-3/TRBV12-4	TRBJ1-2	NA
TGTGCCAGCAGCCTGCTAGCGGGAGGGTCTAACAATGAGCAGTTCTTC	CASSLLAGGSNNEQFF	few	TRBV7-9	TRBJ2-1	TRBD2
TGCAGTGCTAGAGGAAGGACAGGGACCTACGAGCAGTACTTC	CSARGRTGTYEQYF	NA	TRBV20-1	TRBJ2-7	TRBD1
TGTCCCAGCAAGGAACAGGGGGCAAACCCCTGGTGGGCAGATACGCAGTATTTT	CPSKEQGANPWWADTQYF	NA	TRBV12-3/TRBV12-4	TRBJ2-3	TRBD1
TGTGCCAGCAGCCCTTCACACAGGGATTGGGTTCAGCCCCAGCATTTT	CASSPSHRDWVQPQHF	few	TRBV7-8	TRBJ1-5	NA
TGCGCCAGCAGCTTGGCCGTGGGACTTAGCACAGATACGCAGTATTTT	CASSLAVGLSTDTQYF	NA	TRBV5-1	TRBJ2-3	NA
TGTGCCACCAGTGACCTCTCTGGAAACACCATATATTTT	CATSDLSGNTIYF	NA	TRBV24-1	TRBJ1-3	NA
TGCAGTGCTAATCTTCGGACAGGGGGATCCCTCATGAACACTGAAGCTTTCTTT	CSANLRTGGSLMNTEAFF	few	TRBV20-1	TRBJ1-1	TRBD1
TGTGCCAGCTCACCACGGGACAGGGGTCACGAGCAGTACTTC	CASSPRDRGHEQYF	NA	TRBV18	TRBJ2-7	TRBD1
TGTGCCAGCAGTTTATCGGGCGGTCCTGTTCTCGCCTTC	CASSLSGGPVLAF	NA	TRBV27	TRBJ1-2	NA
TGTGCCACCAGTGACCCGACTGGTTATTCAAGACCCGGGGAGCTGTTTTTT	CATSDPTGYSRPGELFF	NA	TRBV24-1	TRBJ2-2	NA
TGCAGCGTTGAAAAGGGGGTTAACACTGAAGCTTTCTTT	CSVEKGVNTEAFF	NA	TRBV29-1	TRBJ1-1	NA
TGTGCCAGCATCCTAGGGCTAGCGGGCTACAATGAGCAGTTCTTC	CASILGLAGYNEQFF	few	TRBV2	TRBJ2-1	TRBD2
TGTGCCAGCAGCATACTAGCGGGAGGCCCCACCGGGGAGCTGTTTTTT	CASSILAGGPTGELFF	few	TRBV5-6	TRBJ2-2	TRBD2
TGCAGCGTTGAAGAAGCGACTAGCCTGACCGGGGAGCTGTTTTTT	CSVEEATSLTGELFF	few	TRBV29-1	TRBJ2-2	TRBD2
TGCGCCAGCAGCCCCTGGGCGGGAGGTTACAATGAGCAGTTCTTC	CASSPWAGGYNEQFF	few	TRBV4-1	TRBJ2-1	TRBD2
TGTGCCAGCAGTTCCGAGCAGAACACTGAAGCTTTCTTT	CASSSEQNTEAFF	NA	TRBV6-6	TRBJ1-1	NA
TGCGCCAGCAGCTTTTCGGACAGGGGGCGGGAGGACACTGAAGCTTTCTTT	CASSFSDRGREDTEAFF	NA	TRBV5-1	TRBJ1-1	TRBD1